This TCR beta chain was documented in a study of T cell repertoires in cytomegalovirus infection. About the research overall: Both CMV infection and a matching HLA type were indicated by public TCR beta signatures.

TCRdb independently ran MiXCR on the reads; one entry per CDR3 protein. The profile covers roughly 640,000 distinct CDR3 sequences, with roughly 26% appearing a single time and less than 9.5% taken by the ten largest. The CDR3 runs 12 residues. Trimming left V 0 bases short and J 7 bases short, with 6 bases between. Germline values: CDR1 SGHDN, CDR2 FVKESK. This clonotype has at least ten counts. The source material was CD8+ T cells from PBMCs. The gene calls are TRBV14 and TRBJ1-1, with D unresolved. The sequence was collected from a human donor in good health (CMV status not recorded). Some clones in this sample may be carry-over from other donors' samples. CDR3 nucleotides: TGTGCCAGCAGCCAAGACGGTAGTGAAGCTTTCTTT. Amino acid sequence: CASSQDGSEAFF.